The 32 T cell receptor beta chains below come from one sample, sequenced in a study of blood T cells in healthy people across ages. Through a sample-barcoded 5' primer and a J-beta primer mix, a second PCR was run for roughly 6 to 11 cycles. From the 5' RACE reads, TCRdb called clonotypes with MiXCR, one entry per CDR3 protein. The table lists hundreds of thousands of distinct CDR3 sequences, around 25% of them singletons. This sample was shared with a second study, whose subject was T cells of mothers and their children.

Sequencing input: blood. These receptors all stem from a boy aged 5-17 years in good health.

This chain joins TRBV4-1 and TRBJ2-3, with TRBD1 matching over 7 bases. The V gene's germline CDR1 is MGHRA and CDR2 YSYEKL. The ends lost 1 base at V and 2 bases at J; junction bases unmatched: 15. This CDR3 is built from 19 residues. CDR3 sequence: CASSQAIPRRGGPTDTQYF. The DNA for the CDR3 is TGCGCCAGCAGCCAAGCAATCCCACGGAGAGGGGGCCCCACAGATACGCAGTATTTT.

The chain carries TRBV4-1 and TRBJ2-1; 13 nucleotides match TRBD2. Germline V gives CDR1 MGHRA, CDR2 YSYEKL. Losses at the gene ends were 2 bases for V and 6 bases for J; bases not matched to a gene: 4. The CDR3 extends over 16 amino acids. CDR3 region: CASSQRTSGRINEQFF. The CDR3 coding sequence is TGCGCCAGCAGCCAACGGACTAGCGGGAGAATCAATGAGCAGTTCTTC.

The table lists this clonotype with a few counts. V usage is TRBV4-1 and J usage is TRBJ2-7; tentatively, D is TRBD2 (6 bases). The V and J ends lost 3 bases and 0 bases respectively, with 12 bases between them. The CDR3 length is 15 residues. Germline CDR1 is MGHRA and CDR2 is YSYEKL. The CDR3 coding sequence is TGCGCCAGCAGCCATGGGACTCCCAGCTCCTACGAGCAGTACTTC. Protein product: CASSHGTPSSYEQYF.

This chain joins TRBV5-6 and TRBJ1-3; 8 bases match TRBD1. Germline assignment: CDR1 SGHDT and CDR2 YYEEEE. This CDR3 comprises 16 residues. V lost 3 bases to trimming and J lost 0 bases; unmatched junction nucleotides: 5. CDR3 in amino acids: CASSWGQASSGNTIYF. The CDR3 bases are TGTGCCAGCAGCTGGGGACAGGCGAGCTCTGGAAACACCATATATTTT. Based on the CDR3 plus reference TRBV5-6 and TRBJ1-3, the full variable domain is DAGVTQSPTHLIKTRGQQVTLRCSPKSGHDTVSWYQQALGQGPQFIFQYYEEEERQRGNFPDRFSGHQFPNYSSELNVNALLLGDSALYLCASSWGQASSGNTIYFGEGSWLTVV.

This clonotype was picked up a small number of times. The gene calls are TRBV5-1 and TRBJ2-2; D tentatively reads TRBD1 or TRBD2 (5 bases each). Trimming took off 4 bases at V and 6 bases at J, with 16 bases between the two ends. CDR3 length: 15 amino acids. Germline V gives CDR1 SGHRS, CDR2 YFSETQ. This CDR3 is CASSLAGADAGELFF. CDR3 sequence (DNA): TGCGCCAGCAGCCTAGCCGGGGCCGACGCCGGGGAGCTGTTTTTT.

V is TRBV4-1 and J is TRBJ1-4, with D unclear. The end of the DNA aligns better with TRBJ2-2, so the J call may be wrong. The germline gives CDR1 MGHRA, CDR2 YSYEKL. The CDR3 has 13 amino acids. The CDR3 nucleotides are TGCGCCAGCAGCCAAGATCCTGCCGGGGAGCTGTTTTTT. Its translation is CASSQDPAGELFF.

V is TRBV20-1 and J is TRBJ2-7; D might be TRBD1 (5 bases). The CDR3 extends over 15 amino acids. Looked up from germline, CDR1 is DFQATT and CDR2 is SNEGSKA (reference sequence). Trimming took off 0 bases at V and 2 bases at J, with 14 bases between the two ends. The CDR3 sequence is CSAREPRQGTYEQYF. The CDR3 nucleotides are TGCAGTGCTAGAGAGCCCAGGCAGGGAACCTACGAGCAGTACTTC.

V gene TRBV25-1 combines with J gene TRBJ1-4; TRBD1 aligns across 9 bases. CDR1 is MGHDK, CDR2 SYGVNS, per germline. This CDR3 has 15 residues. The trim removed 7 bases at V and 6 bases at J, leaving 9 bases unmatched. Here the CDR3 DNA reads TGTGCCAGCACCAAAAGTTGGGACAGGGATGAAAAACTGTTTTTT. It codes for CASTKSWDRDEKLFF.

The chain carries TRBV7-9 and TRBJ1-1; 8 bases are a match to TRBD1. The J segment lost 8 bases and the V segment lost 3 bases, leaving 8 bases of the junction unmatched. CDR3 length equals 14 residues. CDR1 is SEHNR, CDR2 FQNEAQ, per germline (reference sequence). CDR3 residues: CASSLSRDRTEAFF. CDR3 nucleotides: TGTGCCAGCAGCTTGTCCCGGGACAGGACAGAAGCTTTCTTT.

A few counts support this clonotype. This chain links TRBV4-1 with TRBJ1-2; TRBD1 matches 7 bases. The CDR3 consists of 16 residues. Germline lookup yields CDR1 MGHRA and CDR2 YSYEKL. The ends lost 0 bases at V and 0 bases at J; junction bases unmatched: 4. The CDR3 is CASSQEPTGPNYGYTF. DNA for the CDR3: TGCGCCAGCAGCCAAGAACCGACAGGGCCTAACTATGGCTACACCTTC.

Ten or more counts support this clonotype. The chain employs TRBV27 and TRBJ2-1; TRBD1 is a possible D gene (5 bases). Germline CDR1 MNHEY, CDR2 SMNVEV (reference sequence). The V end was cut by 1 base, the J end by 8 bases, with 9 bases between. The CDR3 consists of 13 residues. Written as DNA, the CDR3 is TGTGCCAGCAGTTTATTGGGGCTGGATGAGCAGTTCTTC. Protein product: CASSLLGLDEQFF.

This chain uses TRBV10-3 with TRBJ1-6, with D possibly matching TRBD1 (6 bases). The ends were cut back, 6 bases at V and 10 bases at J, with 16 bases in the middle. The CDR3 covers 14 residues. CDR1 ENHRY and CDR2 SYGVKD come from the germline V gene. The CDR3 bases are TGTGCCATCAGCTTACAGGGAGTGGGGTCACCCCTCCACTTT. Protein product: CAISLQGVGSPLHF.

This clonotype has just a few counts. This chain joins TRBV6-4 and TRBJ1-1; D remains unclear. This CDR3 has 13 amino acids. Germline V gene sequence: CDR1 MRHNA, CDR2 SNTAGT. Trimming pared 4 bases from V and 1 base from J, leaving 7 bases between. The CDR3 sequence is CASSVDGNTEAFF. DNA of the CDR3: TGTGCCAGCAGTGTGGACGGGAACACTGAAGCTTTCTTT.

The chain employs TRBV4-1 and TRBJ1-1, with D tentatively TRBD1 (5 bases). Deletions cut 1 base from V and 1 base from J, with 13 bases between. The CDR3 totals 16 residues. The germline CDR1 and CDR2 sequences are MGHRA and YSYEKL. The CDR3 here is CASSQVGGTRNTEAFF. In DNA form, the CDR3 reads TGCGCCAGCAGCCAAGTAGGAGGGACCAGGAACACTGAAGCTTTCTTT.

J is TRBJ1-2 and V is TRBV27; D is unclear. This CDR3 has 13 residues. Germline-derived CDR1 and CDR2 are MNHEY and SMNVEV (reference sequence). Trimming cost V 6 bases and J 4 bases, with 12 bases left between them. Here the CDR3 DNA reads TGTGCCAGCAGCCCCCCAGCAGGCTATGGCTACACCTTC. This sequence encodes CASSPPAGYGYTF.

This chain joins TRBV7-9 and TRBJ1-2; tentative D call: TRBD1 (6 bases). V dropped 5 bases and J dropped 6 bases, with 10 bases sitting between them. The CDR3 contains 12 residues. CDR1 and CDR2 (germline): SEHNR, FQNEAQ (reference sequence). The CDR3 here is CASSGGGNGYTF. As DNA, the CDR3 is TGTGCCAGCAGCGGGGGGGGCAATGGCTACACCTTC.

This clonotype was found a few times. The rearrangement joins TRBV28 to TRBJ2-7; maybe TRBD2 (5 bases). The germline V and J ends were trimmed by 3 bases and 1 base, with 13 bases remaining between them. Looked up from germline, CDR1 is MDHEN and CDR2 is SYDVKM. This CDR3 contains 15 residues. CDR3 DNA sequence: TGTGCCAGCAGTTTTGAACTAGATGTGTCCTACGAGCAGTACTTC. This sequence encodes CASSFELDVSYEQYF.

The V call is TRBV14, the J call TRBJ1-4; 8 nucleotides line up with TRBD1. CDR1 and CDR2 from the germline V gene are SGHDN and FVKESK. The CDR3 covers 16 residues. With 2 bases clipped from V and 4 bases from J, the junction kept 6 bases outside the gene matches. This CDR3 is CASSQRRTGLNEKLFF. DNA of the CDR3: TGTGCCAGCAGCCAACGACGGACAGGGCTTAATGAAAAACTGTTTTTT. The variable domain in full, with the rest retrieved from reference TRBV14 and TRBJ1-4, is EAGVTQFPSHSVIEKGQTVTLRCDPISGHDNLYWYRRVMGKEIKFLLHFVKESKQDESGMPNNRFLAERTGGTYSTLKVQPAELEDSGVYFCASSQRRTGLNEKLFFGSGTQLSVL.

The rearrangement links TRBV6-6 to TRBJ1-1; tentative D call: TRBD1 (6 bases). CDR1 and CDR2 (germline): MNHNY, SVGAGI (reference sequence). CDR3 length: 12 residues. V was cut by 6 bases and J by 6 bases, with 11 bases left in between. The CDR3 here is CASSRQGSEAFF. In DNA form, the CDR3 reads TGTGCCAGCAGCCGCCAGGGGTCTGAAGCTTTCTTT.

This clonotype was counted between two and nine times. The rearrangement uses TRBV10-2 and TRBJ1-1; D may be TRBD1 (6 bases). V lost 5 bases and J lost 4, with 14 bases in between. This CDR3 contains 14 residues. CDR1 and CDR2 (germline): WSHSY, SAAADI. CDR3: CASSLNRVVTEAFF. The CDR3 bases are TGCGCCAGCAGTTTAAACAGGGTGGTCACTGAAGCTTTCTTT.

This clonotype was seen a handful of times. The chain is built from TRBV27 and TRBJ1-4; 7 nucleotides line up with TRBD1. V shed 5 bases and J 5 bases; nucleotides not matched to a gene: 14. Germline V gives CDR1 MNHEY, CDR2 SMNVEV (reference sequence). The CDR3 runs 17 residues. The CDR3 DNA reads TGTGCCAGCAGTCCGACAGGGCTTCATGGCCTCAATGAAAAACTGTTTTTT. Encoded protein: CASSPTGLHGLNEKLFF.

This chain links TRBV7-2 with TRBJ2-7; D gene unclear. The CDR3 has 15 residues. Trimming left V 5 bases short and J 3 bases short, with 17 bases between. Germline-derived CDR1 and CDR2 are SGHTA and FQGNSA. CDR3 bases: TGTGCCAGCAGCGGCAGGCCAGAGCCTTTCTACGAGCAGTACTTC. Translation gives CASSGRPEPFYEQYF.

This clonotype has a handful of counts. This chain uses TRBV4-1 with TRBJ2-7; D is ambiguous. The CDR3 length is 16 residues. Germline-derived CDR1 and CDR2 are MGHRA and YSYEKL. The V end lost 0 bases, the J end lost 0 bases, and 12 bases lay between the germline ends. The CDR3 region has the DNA TGCGCCAGCAGCCAAGATGTGGAAGAAGTCTCCTACGAGCAGTACTTC. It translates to CASSQDVEEVSYEQYF.

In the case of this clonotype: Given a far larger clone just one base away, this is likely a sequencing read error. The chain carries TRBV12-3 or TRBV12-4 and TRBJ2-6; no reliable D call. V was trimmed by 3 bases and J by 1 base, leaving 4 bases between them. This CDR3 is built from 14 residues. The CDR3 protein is CASSLWSGANVLTF. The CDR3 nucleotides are TGTGCCAGCAGTTTGTGGTCTGGGGCCAACGTCCTGACTTTC.

The CDR3 here is CASSQDEQGSLNTEAFF. Here the CDR3 DNA reads TGCGCCAGCAGCCAAGATGAACAGGGAAGCTTGAACACTGAAGCTTTCTTT. The chain has TRBV4-1 and TRBJ1-1, with D possibly TRBD1 on 6 matching bases. The CDR3 is 17 amino acids. Deletions cut 0 bases from V and 0 bases from J, with 14 bases between. Germline CDR1 and CDR2: MGHRA and YSYEKL.

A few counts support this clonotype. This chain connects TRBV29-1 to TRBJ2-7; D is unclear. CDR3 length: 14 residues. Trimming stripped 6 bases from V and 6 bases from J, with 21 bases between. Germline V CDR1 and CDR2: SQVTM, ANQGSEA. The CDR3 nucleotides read TGCAGCGTCGCCTACATGGGGTTCGTGTCCGAGCAGTACTTC. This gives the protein CSVAYMGFVSEQYF.

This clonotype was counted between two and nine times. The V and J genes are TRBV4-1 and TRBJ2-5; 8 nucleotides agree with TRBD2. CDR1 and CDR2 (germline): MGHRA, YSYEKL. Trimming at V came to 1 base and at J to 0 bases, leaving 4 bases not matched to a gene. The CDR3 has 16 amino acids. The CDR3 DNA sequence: TGCGCCAGCAGCCAAGGTCTACTAGCGGACCAAGAGACCCAGTACTTC. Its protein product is CASSQGLLADQETQYF.

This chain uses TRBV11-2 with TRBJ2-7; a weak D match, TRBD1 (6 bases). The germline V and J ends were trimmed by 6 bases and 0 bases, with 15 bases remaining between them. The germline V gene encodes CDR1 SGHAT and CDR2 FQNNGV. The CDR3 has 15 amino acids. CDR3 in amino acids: CASRPSGASSYEQYF. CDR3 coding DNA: TGTGCCAGCAGGCCCTCAGGGGCGAGCTCCTACGAGCAGTACTTC.

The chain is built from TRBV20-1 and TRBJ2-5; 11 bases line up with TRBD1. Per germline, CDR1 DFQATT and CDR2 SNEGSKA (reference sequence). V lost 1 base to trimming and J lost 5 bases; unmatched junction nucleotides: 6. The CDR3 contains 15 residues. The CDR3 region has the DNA TGCAGTGCTAGAGGGACAGGGGGCGGGTTGGAGACCCAGTACTTC. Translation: CSARGTGGGLETQYF.

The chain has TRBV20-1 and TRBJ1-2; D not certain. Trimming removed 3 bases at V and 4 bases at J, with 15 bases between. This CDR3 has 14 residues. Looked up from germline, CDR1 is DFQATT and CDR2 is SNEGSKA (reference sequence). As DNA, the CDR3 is TGCAGTGCTAGTCCAGCGGCCAGGATCTATGGCTACACCTTC. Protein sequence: CSASPAARIYGYTF.

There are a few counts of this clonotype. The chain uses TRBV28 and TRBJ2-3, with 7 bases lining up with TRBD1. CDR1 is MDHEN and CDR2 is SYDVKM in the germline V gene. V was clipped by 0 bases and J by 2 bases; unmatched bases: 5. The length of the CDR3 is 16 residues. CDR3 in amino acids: CASSLWKTGSTDTQYF. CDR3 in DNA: TGTGCCAGCAGTTTATGGAAGACAGGGTCCACAGATACGCAGTATTTT.

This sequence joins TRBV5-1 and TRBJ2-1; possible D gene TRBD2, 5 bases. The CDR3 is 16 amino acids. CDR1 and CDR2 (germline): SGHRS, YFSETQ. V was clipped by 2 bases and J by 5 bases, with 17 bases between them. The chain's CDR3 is CASSLLGDTSNNEQFF. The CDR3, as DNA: TGCGCCAGCAGCTTACTAGGAGACACCTCAAACAATGAGCAGTTCTTC.